This TCR beta chain appears in the sequencing data of a study of CD8 T cells in ankylosing spondylitis. Overall study results and limits: Matched ankylosing spondylitis synovial fluid reportedly showed significant enrichment of disease-linked clones. Seemingly characteristic of ankylosing spondylitis blood was a TCR beta motif consisting of about 8 highly homologous variants.

The CDR3 has 15 residues. The germline V gene has CDR1 SGDLS and CDR2 YYNGEE. The ends lost 0 bases at V and 3 bases at J; junction bases unmatched: 4. Concerning this clonotype itself: Its specificity is unknown.

TCRdb recomputed calls from the 5' RACE reads with MiXCR, one row per CDR3 protein. The data contain 30,000 or so distinct CDR3 sequences, about 5.2% of them singletons. This receptor was obtained from a female donor with ankylosing spondylitis or in good health (not recorded which). Sequenced sample: blood, either unsorted or a sorted T cell fraction (not recorded which). The chain recombines TRBV9 with TRBJ2-5; 8 positions match TRBD2. CDR3 region: CASSVAGTSKETQYF. CDR3 bases: TGTGCCAGCAGCGTAGCCGGGACTAGTAAAGAGACCCAGTACTTC.